This paragraph covers one T cell receptor (beta chain) sequence. The antigen remains unidentified. RNA totalling roughly 0.45 to 1 ug underwent reverse transcription with random hexamers. TCRdb ran MiXCR on the immunoSEQ multiplex PCR reads and lists one entry per CDR3 protein. The sample holds more than 110,000 distinct CDR3 sequences; just under 95% are singletons and the top ten take roughly 0.14%. These data originate in a study of CD8 T cells in Susac syndrome. The CDR3 has 17 residues. CDR1 is DFQATT, CDR2 SNEGSKA, per germline (reference sequence). V lost 1 base, J lost 2 bases, and 18 bases lay in between. Peripheral blood CD8+ and CD4+ T cells were profiled by TCR beta sequencing. Negative isolation was used for CD8+ and CD4+ T cells, and FACS enrichment was applied to TEMRA cells. Notes on the study in general: The CD4+ T cell repertoires that were profiled in Susac syndrome showed no clonal expansion.

V gene TRBV20-1 combines with J gene TRBJ2-1; D might be TRBD1 (5 bases). Sequenced material: CD4+ T cells from PBMCs. The clonotype originates from a human donor with Susac syndrome. The CDR3 sequence is CSARAGGQPAAYNEQFF. DNA of the CDR3: TGCAGTGCTAGAGCGGGCGGACAACCTGCGGCCTACAATGAGCAGTTCTTC.